These 24 T cell receptor beta chains came from one sample sequenced in a study of blood T cell repertoires in COVID-19. The assay was immunoSEQ multiplex PCR, and TCRdb's table has in-frame clones only and misses some. The top ten hold roughly 8.2% of the sample, which has around 160,000 clones, approximately 86% seen once. Sequenced input: peripheral blood. Receptors were obtained from a man aged 60 to 69 with acute or convalescent COVID-19.

The chain uses TRBV18 and TRBJ1-1; D gene ambiguous. V dropped 3 bases and J dropped 5 bases, with 10 bases sitting between them. Per the germline V gene, CDR1 is KGHSH and CDR2 is LQKENI. This CDR3 has 13 residues. CDR3 loop: CASSPPTGTEAFF. The CDR3, as DNA: TGTGCCAGCTCACCGCCGACGGGGACTGAAGCTTTCTTT.

This clone has a single count. V usage is TRBV7-2 and J usage is TRBJ2-7; TRBD2 matches 13 bases. CDR3 length equals 14 residues. Looked up from germline, CDR1 is SGHTA and CDR2 is FQGNSA. V shed 3 bases and J 6 bases; nucleotides not matched to a gene: 2. The CDR3, as DNA: TGTGCCAGCAGCTTTGGACTAGCGGGAGCCGAGCAGTACTTC. It yields the protein CASSFGLAGAEQYF.

This clone was recorded only once. The chain recombines TRBV7-2 with TRBJ1-4, with D tentatively TRBD1 (6 bases). V was shortened by 6 bases and J by 8 bases, with 19 bases between the two germline ends. Germline V gene data show CDR1 as SGHTA and CDR2 as FQGNSA. This CDR3 region has 15 residues. The DNA for the CDR3 is TGTGCCAGCAGGCCAGCTCCAGGGGTGGCGGAAAAACTGTTTTTT. This gives the protein CASRPAPGVAEKLFF.

V and J are TRBV24-1 and TRBJ1-2, with TRBD1 as a possible D gene (6 bases). V dropped 6 bases and J dropped 9 bases, with 16 bases sitting between them. This CDR3 contains 13 residues. From germline, CDR1 is KGHDR and CDR2 SFDVKD. The CDR3 spells CATSPGQPNSYTF. In DNA, the CDR3 is TGTGCCACCAGTCCCGGACAGCCGAATAGCTACACCTTC.

The genes are TRBV10-1 and TRBJ2-5; 7 bases map to TRBD2. The CDR3 runs 16 residues. V gave up 2 bases and J gave up 2 bases; unmatched junction bases: 8. Germline-derived CDR1 and CDR2 are WNHNN and SYGVQD (reference sequence). The CDR3 coding sequence is TGCGCCAGCAGTGAGAGGCTAGCGGAAACGCAAGAGACCCAGTACTTC. This translates into CASSERLAETQETQYF.

In its sample, this clone was seen a few times. V is TRBV4-1 and J is TRBJ1-5, with 9 bases that match TRBD1. The CDR3 is 15 amino acids. Germline trimming cut 5 bases from V and 6 bases from J; bases unmatched to any gene: 8. CDR1 and CDR2 (germline): MGHRA, YSYEKL. This CDR3 reads CASSEQPQGAQPQHF. The CDR3 bases are TGCGCCAGCAGCGAGCAACCACAGGGGGCTCAGCCCCAGCATTTT.

This clone came up once. This chain connects TRBV3-1 (or the pseudogene TRBV3-2) to TRBJ2-3, with D perhaps matching TRBD2 (5 bases). The V gene lost 3 bases and the J gene lost 4 bases, with 20 bases spanning the gap. Germline CDR1 reads LGHDT; CDR2 reads YNNKEL (reference sequence). This CDR3 region has 17 residues. In DNA, the CDR3 is TGTGCCAGCAGCCATCCAGAGGAGGATCGGGGTGCAGATACGCAGTATTTT. Its protein product is CASSHPEEDRGADTQYF.

V and J are TRBV6-5 and TRBJ2-7, with TRBD1 identical over 8 bases. CDR1 and CDR2 from the germline V gene are MNHEY and SVGAGI. After removal of 7 bases from V and 1 base from J, the junction contained 9 bases not matched to a gene. The CDR3 is 15 amino acids. The CDR3 DNA sequence: TGTGCCAGCACCGCCCTTGACAGGGGTTCCTACGAGCAGTACTTC. Translating gives CASTALDRGSYEQYF.

The chain recombines TRBV18 with TRBJ2-7, with 9 bases matching TRBD2. V was clipped by 5 bases and J by 1 base; unmatched bases: 9. CDR3 size: 16 residues. From germline, CDR1 is KGHSH and CDR2 LQKENI. CDR3 region: CASSATLAGESYEQYF. Here the CDR3 DNA reads TGTGCCAGCTCAGCGACCTTAGCGGGGGAGTCCTACGAGCAGTACTTC.

The CDR3: CASSSRGGNTEAFF. CDR3 nucleotides: TGTGCCAGCAGCTCCAGGGGCGGGAACACTGAAGCTTTCTTT. V gene TRBV7-9 combines with J gene TRBJ1-1, with D possibly TRBD1 on 6 matching bases. Germline assignment: CDR1 SEHNR and CDR2 FQNEAQ (reference sequence). This CDR3 has 14 amino acids. The V end lost 4 bases, the J end lost 1 base, and 10 bases lay between the germline ends.

The chain recombines TRBV5-1 with TRBJ2-2; maybe TRBD2 (6 bases). The germline V and J ends were trimmed by 5 bases and 6 bases, with 14 bases remaining between them. Germline V gene lookup returns CDR1 SGHRS and CDR2 YFSETQ. The CDR3 spans 14 residues. CDR3 sequence: CASSRREVAGELFF. CDR3 DNA sequence: TGCGCCAGCAGTAGGAGGGAGGTGGCCGGGGAGCTGTTTTTT.

This clone has only one observation. The rearrangement joins TRBV29-1 to TRBJ2-1; 7 bases line up with TRBD1. V shed 3 bases, J shed 10 bases, and the junction held 6 bases outside the gene matches. Germline CDR1 SQVTM, CDR2 ANQGSEA. The CDR3 spans 12 residues. The CDR3 sequence is CSVDDRVEEQFF. CDR3 sequence (DNA): TGCAGCGTTGACGACAGGGTTGAAGAGCAGTTCTTC.

This clone was seen a single time. The chain is built from TRBV10-3 and TRBJ2-3, with 14 bases identical to TRBD2. The ends lost 4 bases at V and 4 bases at J; junction bases unmatched: 7. This CDR3 comprises 17 residues. CDR1 ENHRY and CDR2 SYGVKD come from the germline V gene. CDR3 residues: CAISGTSGRSGADTQYF. CDR3 DNA sequence: TGTGCCATCAGTGGGACTAGCGGGAGGTCGGGGGCAGATACGCAGTATTTT.

The chain couples TRBV28 to TRBJ1-2; TRBD1 is a possible D gene (5 bases). Per germline, CDR1 MDHEN and CDR2 SYDVKM. With 3 bases removed from V and 8 bases from J, the gap between germline ends came to 10 bases. The CDR3 is 12 residues long. Written as DNA, the CDR3 is TGTGCCAGCAGTTTCCGGGGGGGAGGCTACACCTTC. It specifies CASSFRGGGYTF.

The chain is built from TRBV5-1 and TRBJ2-3, with a possible D match to TRBD1 (5 bases). Deletions cut 1 base from V and 4 bases from J, with 16 bases between. Germline V gives CDR1 SGHRS, CDR2 YFSETQ. This CDR3 is 16 amino acids long. The CDR3, as DNA: TGCGCCAGCAGCTTGTGGGGCGGATCCGGCCCAGATACGCAGTATTTT. This codes for CASSLWGGSGPDTQYF.

The V gene is TRBV7-3, the J gene TRBJ1-1, with TRBD1 as a possible D gene (5 bases). This CDR3 has 13 amino acids. Trimming removed 5 bases from V and 1 base from J, with 8 bases in between. The germline V gene encodes CDR1 SGHTA and CDR2 FQGTGA. The CDR3 nucleotides read TGTGCCAGCAGCGTACAGGAGAACACTGAAGCTTTCTTT. Encoded protein: CASSVQENTEAFF.

The gene calls are TRBV29-1 and TRBJ2-7; 7 bases agree with TRBD1. Looked up from germline, CDR1 is SQVTM and CDR2 is ANQGSEA. The V gene end was trimmed by 7 bases and the J gene end by 0 bases; junction bases not matched to a gene: 9. This CDR3 has 14 residues. The CDR3: CSGTVAGGSYEQYF. In DNA, the CDR3 is TGCAGCGGGACAGTGGCAGGGGGCTCCTACGAGCAGTACTTC.

The V gene is TRBV6-1, the J gene TRBJ1-5; D remains unclear. Trimming removed 1 base from V and 3 bases from J, with 13 bases in between. The CDR3 is 16 residues long. Germline lookup yields CDR1 MNHNS and CDR2 SASEGT. CDR3 loop: CASSEVFWAVNQPQHF. Here the CDR3 DNA reads TGTGCCAGCAGTGAAGTTTTTTGGGCAGTCAATCAGCCCCAGCATTTT.

The chain couples TRBV28 to TRBJ2-3, with 10 positions matching TRBD2. CDR1 and CDR2 from the germline V gene are MDHEN and SYDVKM. The CDR3 spans 15 residues. J lost 2 bases, V lost 6 bases, and 5 bases had no gene match. CDR3 nucleotide sequence: TGTGCCAGCAGAGCGGGGGGGAATCCCACAGATACGCAGTATTTT. This encodes CASRAGGNPTDTQYF.

The V call is TRBV24-1, the J call TRBJ2-7; 7 bases align to TRBD2. Trimming cost V 7 bases and J 3 bases; bases outside gene matches: 2. The CDR3 runs to 12 residues. The germline CDR1 and CDR2 sequences are KGHDR and SFDVKD. The CDR3 reads CATSASGYEQYF. The CDR3 DNA sequence: TGTGCCACCAGCGCTAGCGGCTACGAGCAGTACTTC.

The V and J genes are TRBV6-5 and TRBJ2-7; perhaps TRBD1 as D (5 bases). CDR3 length equals 13 residues. V shed 2 bases and J shed 2 bases, with 7 bases lying between them. Germline V gives CDR1 MNHEY, CDR2 SVGAGI. The CDR3 sequence: CASSYGRAYEQYF. CDR3 nucleotides: TGTGCCAGCAGTTACGGCAGGGCCTACGAGCAGTACTTC.

The rearrangement links TRBV4-1 to TRBJ2-5; 13 bases line up with TRBD2. Trimming cost V 2 bases and J 3 bases; bases outside gene matches: 6. The germline V gene encodes CDR1 MGHRA and CDR2 YSYEKL. CDR3 length: 17 amino acids. The CDR3 region has the DNA TGCGCCAGCAGCCAAACATTTGGACTAGCGGGAGAAGAGACCCAGTACTTC. Translating gives CASSQTFGLAGEETQYF.

J is TRBJ2-2 and V is TRBV2, with a weak D call TRBD1 (6 bases). The CDR3 has 15 residues. The ends were cut back, 7 bases at V and 1 base at J, with 13 bases in the middle. CDR1 SNHLY and CDR2 FYNNEI come from the germline V gene. For the CDR3, the DNA is TGTGCCAGCACCTATGGGGGCATGAACACCGGGGAGCTGTTTTTT. Protein: CASTYGGMNTGELFF.

CDR3 DNA sequence: TGCAGTGCTAGTGATGGACTAGCGGACACAGATACGCAGTATTTT. Its protein product is CSASDGLADTDTQYF. This sequence joins TRBV20-1 and TRBJ2-3; 10 bases line up with TRBD2. Germline CDR1 and CDR2: DFQATT and SNEGSKA (reference sequence). CDR3 length equals 15 residues. Germline trimming cut 3 bases from V and 2 bases from J; bases unmatched to any gene: 5.